The 7 T cell receptor beta chains given below trace back to one sample, sequenced in a study of OX40 agonist ivuxolimab in advanced cancers. Sequencing used immunoSEQ multiplex PCR; TCRdb keeps in-frame clones, though not all of them. The repertoire holds around 51,000 clones, about 78% seen once, with over 2% in the top ten. The material sequenced was CD4+ or CD8+ T cells sorted from blood, taken in a trial of the OX40 agonist ivuxolimab. Every receptor here comes from an adult with an advanced solid tumor such as melanoma, head and neck, liver or kidney cancer.

The CDR3 spells CASSWGLGTEAFF. In DNA, the CDR3 is TGTGCCAGCAGCTGGGGGCTGGGCACTGAAGCTTTCTTT. The chain is built from TRBV11-2 and TRBJ1-1, with D maybe TRBD1 (6 bases). This CDR3 spans 13 amino acids. The V and J ends lost 4 bases and 4 bases respectively, with 10 bases between them. Germline lookup yields CDR1 SGHAT and CDR2 FQNNGV.

The chain is built from TRBV6-6 and TRBJ2-7, with D uncertain. Germline V gives CDR1 MNHNY, CDR2 SVGAGI (reference sequence). The CDR3 has 15 amino acids. The ends were cut back, 8 bases at V and 0 bases at J, with 17 bases in the middle. The CDR3 DNA follows: TGTGCCAGCTCCCGGCAGGAGCCAGCCTCCTACGAGCAGTACTTC. Protein sequence: CASSRQEPASYEQYF.

The chain has TRBV28 and TRBJ1-3; the D is unclear. The germline V gene has CDR1 MDHEN and CDR2 SYDVKM. This CDR3 comprises 16 residues. V was cut by 3 bases and J by 2 bases, with 14 bases left in between. CDR3 coding DNA: TGTGCCAGCAGTTTGATTGGTATGCAGGCTGGAAACACCATATATTTT. Protein sequence: CASSLIGMQAGNTIYF.

The V call is TRBV11-3, the J call TRBJ1-1; D is unclear. The V end lost 2 bases, the J end lost 6 bases, and 13 bases lay between the germline ends. The CDR3 runs to 14 residues. CDR1 is SGHNT and CDR2 is YENEEA in the germline V gene. Here the CDR3 reads CASSLSGSASEAFF. As DNA, the CDR3 is TGTGCCAGCAGCTTATCAGGATCGGCCTCTGAAGCTTTCTTT.

The gene calls are TRBV11-2 and TRBJ2-3, with D perhaps assigned TRBD1 or TRBD2 (5 bases each). CDR3 length: 16 residues. Between the trimmed V and J ends, which lost 1 base and 2 bases, there was a span of 13 bases. Germline CDR1 is SGHAT and CDR2 is FQNNGV. Written as DNA, the CDR3 is TGTGCCAGCAGCTTAGGAGGGACGGGGTCCACAGATACGCAGTATTTT. Its protein product is CASSLGGTGSTDTQYF.

The rearrangement joins TRBV5-4 to TRBJ1-1, with TRBD1 matching 9 bases. In germline, CDR1 is SGHNT, CDR2 YYREEE (reference sequence). The CDR3 totals 16 residues. V trimming: 0 bases; J trimming: 5 bases; junction bases outside the gene matches: 8. CDR3 protein: CASSLALQGAGTEAFF. The CDR3 nucleotides are TGTGCCAGCAGCTTGGCCCTACAGGGGGCTGGGACTGAAGCTTTCTTT.

The sample holds one count of this clone. The CDR3 DNA reads as TGTGCCAGCAGTCCCCGGGACAGATACTCCTACGAGCAGTACTTC. Its translation: CASSPRDRYSYEQYF. V is TRBV2 and J is TRBJ2-5; 7 bases map to TRBD1. The better agreement between TRBJ2-7 and the DNA end casts doubt on the J call. The germline CDR1 and CDR2 sequences are SNHLY and FYNNEI. This CDR3 has 15 amino acids.